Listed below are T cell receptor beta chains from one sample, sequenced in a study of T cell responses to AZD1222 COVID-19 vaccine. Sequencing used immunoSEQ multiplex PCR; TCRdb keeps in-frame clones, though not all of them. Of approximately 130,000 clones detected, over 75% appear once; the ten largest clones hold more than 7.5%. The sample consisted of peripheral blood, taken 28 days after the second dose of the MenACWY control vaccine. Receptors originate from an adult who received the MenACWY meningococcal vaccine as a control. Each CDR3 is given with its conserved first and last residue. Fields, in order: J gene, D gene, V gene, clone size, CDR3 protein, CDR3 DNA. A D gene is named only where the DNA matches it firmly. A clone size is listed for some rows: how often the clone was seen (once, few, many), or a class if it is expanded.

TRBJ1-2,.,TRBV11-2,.,CASSLASGTANYGYTF,TGTGCCAGCAGCTTAGCCTCCGGGACGGCGAACTATGGCTACACCTTC
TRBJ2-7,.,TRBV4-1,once,CASSRGYGLSYEQYF,TGCGCCAGCAGCCGGGGATACGGACTCTCTTACGAGCAGTACTTC
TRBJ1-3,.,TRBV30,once,CAWGGPVLSGNTIYF,TGTGCCTGGGGGGGGCCAGTACTTTCTGGAAACACCATATATTTT
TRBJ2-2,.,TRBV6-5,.,CASSGQTHTGELFF,TGTGCCAGCAGCGGGCAGACACACACCGGGGAGCTGTTTTTT
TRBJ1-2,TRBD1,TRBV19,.,CASFQGAGGQWDYGYTF,TGTGCCAGTTTCCAAGGGGCAGGGGGCCAATGGGACTATGGCTACACCTTC
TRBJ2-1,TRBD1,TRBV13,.,CASSRSRDRVGEQFF,TGTGCCAGCAGCCGGTCCCGGGACAGGGTTGGTGAGCAGTTCTTC
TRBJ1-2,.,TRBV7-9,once,CASSLAKSTYGYTF,TGTGCCAGCAGCTTAGCCAAGTCTACCTATGGCTACACCTTC
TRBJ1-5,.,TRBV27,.,CASSSRSNQPQHF,TGTGCCAGCAGTTCTCGGAGCAATCAGCCCCAGCATTTT
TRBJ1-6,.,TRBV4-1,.,CASSNLVTGGGSPLHF,TGCGCCAGCAGCAATCTAGTGACAGGCGGGGGTTCACCCCTCCACTTT
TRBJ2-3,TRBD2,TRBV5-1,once,CASSLGLADSTDTQYF,TGCGCCAGCAGCTTGGGACTAGCGGATAGCACAGATACGCAGTATTTT
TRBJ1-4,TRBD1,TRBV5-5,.,CASSTGTGGFVNEKLFF,TGTGCCAGCAGCACCGGGACAGGGGGTTTCGTTAATGAAAAACTGTTTTTT
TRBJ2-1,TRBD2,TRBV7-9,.,CASSPGLAGYNEQFF,TGTGCCAGCAGCCCGGGACTAGCGGGCTACAATGAGCAGTTCTTC
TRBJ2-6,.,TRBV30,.,CAWSVSVWEGADGANVLTF,TGTGCCTGGAGTGTATCGGTATGGGAGGGGGCTGATGGGGCCAACGTCCTGACTTTC
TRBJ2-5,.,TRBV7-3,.,CASSQSPLETQYF,TGTGCCAGCAGCCAGAGTCCGTTAGAGACCCAGTACTTC
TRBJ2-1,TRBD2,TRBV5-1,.,CASVLGTSGYNEQFF,TGCGCCAGCGTGCTGGGGACTAGCGGTTACAATGAGCAGTTCTTC
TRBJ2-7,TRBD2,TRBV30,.,CAWTPGGLVEQYF,TGTGCCTGGACCCCGGGGGGGCTGGTCGAGCAGTACTTC
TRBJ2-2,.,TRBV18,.,CASSPGGTGELFF,TGTGCCAGCTCACCAGGGGGCACCGGGGAGCTGTTTTTT
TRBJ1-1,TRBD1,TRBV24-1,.,CATSETGYDTEAFF,TGTGCCACCAGTGAGACAGGGTATGACACTGAAGCTTTCTTT
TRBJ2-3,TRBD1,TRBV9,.,CASSSGQGRADTQYF,TGTGCCAGCAGCTCCGGACAGGGGAGGGCAGATACGCAGTATTTT
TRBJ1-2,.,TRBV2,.,CASSARTRGTTYGYTF,TGTGCCAGCAGTGCTCGAACAAGAGGGACTACCTATGGCTACACCTTC
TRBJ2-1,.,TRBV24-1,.,CATSAFDEQFF,TGTGCCACCAGTGCGTTCGATGAGCAGTTCTTC
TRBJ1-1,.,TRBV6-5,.,CASSYWWNTEAFF,TGTGCCAGCAGTTACTGGTGGAACACTGAAGCTTTCTTT
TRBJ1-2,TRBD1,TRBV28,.,CASSLGTATGGYTF,TGTGCCAGCAGTTTAGGGACAGCCACGGGGGGCTACACCTTC
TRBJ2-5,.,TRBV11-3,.,CASSAQETQYF,TGTGCCAGCAGCGCGCAGGAGACCCAGTACTTC
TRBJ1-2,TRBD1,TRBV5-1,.,CASSSPGTGAGGYTF,TGCGCCAGCAGCTCCCCCGGGACAGGGGCTGGGGGCTACACCTTC
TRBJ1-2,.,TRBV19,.,CASSIMRGTNYGYTF,TGTGCCAGTAGTATCATGAGGGGAACTAACTATGGCTACACCTTC
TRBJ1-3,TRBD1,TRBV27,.,CASSIQGASGNTIYF,TGTGCCAGCAGTATACAGGGGGCTTCTGGAAACACCATATATTTT
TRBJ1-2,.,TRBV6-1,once,CASNKDGGDVEGYTF,TGTGCCAGCAATAAGGATGGAGGGGACGTGGAAGGCTACACCTTC
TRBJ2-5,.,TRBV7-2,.,CASSPYQETQYF,TGTGCCAGCAGCCCGTACCAAGAGACCCAGTACTTC
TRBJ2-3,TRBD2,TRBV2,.,CASSELGGGVGTDTQYF,TGTGCCAGCAGCGAGCTCGGCGGGGGTGTGGGCACAGATACGCAGTATTTT
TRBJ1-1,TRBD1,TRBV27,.,CASSSQGAGNTEAFF,TGTGCCAGCAGTTCCCAGGGGGCTGGGAACACTGAAGCTTTCTTT
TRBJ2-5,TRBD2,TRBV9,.,CASSAGTSGSRRETQYF,TGTGCCAGCAGCGCCGGGACTAGCGGGAGCCGGCGGGAGACCCAGTACTTC
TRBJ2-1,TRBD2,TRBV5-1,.,CASSLGTSGAYYNEQFF,TGCGCCAGCAGCCTGGGGACTAGCGGGGCCTACTACAATGAGCAGTTCTTC
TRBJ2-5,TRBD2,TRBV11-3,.,CASSLTSGEQETQYF,TGTGCCAGCAGCTTAACTAGCGGGGAGCAAGAGACCCAGTACTTC
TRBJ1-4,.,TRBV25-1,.,CASSDPRRLEKLFF,TGTGCCAGCAGTGACCCGCGGCGGCTTGAAAAACTGTTTTTT
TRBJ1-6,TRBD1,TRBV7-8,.,CASSPRTGSSPLHF,TGTGCCAGCAGCCCCCGGACAGGGTCATCACCCCTCCACTTT